A single sample is the source of the 23 T cell receptor beta chains below, sequenced in a study of shared clonotypes between healthy human individuals. CD45RO-negative, CCR7-selected cells formed the naive CD8 fraction, which excluded terminally differentiated effector memory CD45RA+ cells. TCRdb's table, derived via immunoSEQ multiplex PCR, lists solely in-frame clones and lacks some. The data hold about 2,100,000 clones, with roughly 91% observed a single time. Material: naive CD8+ T cells from PBMCs. The receptors were sampled from a young man in good health. Some clones in this sample may be carry-over from other donors' samples.

The chain has TRBV28 and TRBJ1-1; 9 bases fit TRBD1. V dropped 6 bases and J dropped 4; count of bases not matched to a gene: 6. Germline CDR1 reads MDHEN; CDR2 reads SYDVKM. The CDR3 is 14 residues long. CDR3 coding DNA: TGTGCCAGCAGGATACAGGGGGCGTCCACTGAAGCTTTCTTT. Its translation: CASRIQGASTEAFF.

The chain has TRBV28 and TRBJ1-1; D is undetermined. CDR3 length: 14 residues. Trimming took 1 base from V and 7 from J, leaving 13 bases between them. Germline V gives CDR1 MDHEN, CDR2 SYDVKM. The CDR3 sequence is CASSLYAGEIEAFF. The CDR3, as DNA: TGTGCCAGCAGTTTATACGCAGGAGAGATTGAAGCTTTCTTT.

The V gene is TRBV15, the J gene TRBJ2-3; possibly TRBD2 for D (6 bases). Germline V gene data show CDR1 as LNHNV and CDR2 as YYDKDF (reference sequence). The CDR3 has 16 amino acids. Deletions cut 0 bases from V and 5 bases from J, with 15 bases between. The CDR3 loop is CATSRDEWRGQDTQYF. CDR3 bases: TGTGCCACCAGCAGAGATGAATGGAGGGGTCAAGATACGCAGTATTTT.

The chain links TRBV19 to TRBJ2-5; TRBD1 might be the D (5 bases). This CDR3 has 15 amino acids. Germline loops: CDR1 LNHDA, CDR2 SQIVND (reference sequence). V was cut by 2 bases and J by 4 bases, with 14 bases left in between. The CDR3 here is CASSIWGDSLETQYF. DNA of the CDR3: TGTGCCAGTAGTATATGGGGCGACTCGTTAGAGACCCAGTACTTC. Full variable domain (outside the CDR3, taken from reference TRBV19 and TRBJ2-5): DGGITQSPKYLFRKEGQNVTLSCEQNLNHDAMYWYRQDPGQGLRLIYYSQIVNDFQKGDIAEGYSVSREKKESFPLTVTSAQKNPTAFYLCASSIWGDSLETQYFGPGTRLLVL.

V and J are TRBV9 and TRBJ1-1, with TRBD1 as a possible D gene (5 bases). Trimming cost V 4 bases and J 5 bases, with 18 bases left between them. The CDR3 covers 15 residues. CDR1 and CDR2 from the germline V gene are SGDLS and YYNGEE. The CDR3 bases are TGTGCCAGCAGCCCCGGGGGGGGTTCACCTACTGAAGCTTTCTTT. Translation gives CASSPGGGSPTEAFF.

The chain recombines TRBV28 with TRBJ2-7, with 8 bases fitting TRBD2. The CDR3 runs 14 residues. Germline V gene sequence: CDR1 MDHEN, CDR2 SYDVKM. V was pared by 7 bases and J by 2 bases, with 7 bases of the junction left unmatched. Here the CDR3 DNA reads TGTGCCAGCACCCTTCGGGGGGGTACCTACGAGCAGTACTTC. It translates to CASTLRGGTYEQYF.

This clone was recorded once. The chain has TRBV9 and TRBJ1-4, with TRBD1 identical over 10 bases. The CDR3 is made up of 15 amino acids. Germline V lookup: CDR1 SGDLS, CDR2 YYNGEE. Trimming took 3 bases from V and 3 from J; bases not matched to a gene: 2. The CDR3 DNA sequence: TGTGCCAGCAGCGGACAGGGGGCGCCTAATGAAAAACTGTTTTTT. Protein product: CASSGQGAPNEKLFF.

The chain is built from TRBV30 and TRBJ2-2, with 7 bases matching TRBD2. V shed 2 bases, J shed 4 bases, and the junction held 7 bases outside the gene matches. This CDR3 region has 15 residues. The germline V gene has CDR1 GTSNPN and CDR2 SVGIG (reference sequence). The CDR3 DNA sequence: TGTGCCTGGAGTATTCCGGGACTAATCACCGGGGAGCTGTTTTTT. Protein product: CAWSIPGLITGELFF.

V and J are TRBV27 and TRBJ2-5, with 14 bases that match TRBD2. The J call is uncertain, as TRBJ2-7 better fits the DNA end. Germline CDR1 and CDR2: MNHEY and SMNVEV (reference sequence). The CDR3 sequence is 16 residues long. CDR3 DNA: TGTGCCAGCAGAGCCGGGACTAGCGGGAGCTCCTACGAGCAGTACTTC. This translates into CASRAGTSGSSYEQYF.

This chain uses TRBV4-1 with TRBJ2-5; D perhaps matches TRBD2 (5 bases). CDR3 length equals 17 residues. V gave up 3 bases and J gave up 3 bases, with 20 bases separating them. The V gene's germline CDR1 is MGHRA and CDR2 YSYEKL. The CDR3 nucleotides read TGCGCCAGCAGCCAGATCGGTACGACTGCGCGGGAAGAGACCCAGTACTTC. The encoded protein is CASSQIGTTAREETQYF.

The J gene is TRBJ2-1, the V gene TRBV4-3; 13 bases are shared with TRBD2. The junction had 3 bases not matched to a gene; V was cut back by 5 bases and J by 5 bases. The length of the CDR3 is 15 residues. In germline, CDR1 is LGHNA, CDR2 YSLEER. As DNA, the CDR3 is TGCGCCAGCAGCGCGGGACTAGCGGGAAACAATGAGCAGTTCTTC. Translation gives CASSAGLAGNNEQFF.

The CDR3 coding sequence is TGTGCCAGCAGCTTAGGCATCGGAGGCAATGAGCAGTTCTTC. The encoded protein is CASSLGIGGNEQFF. This chain links TRBV7-9 with TRBJ2-1; perhaps TRBD2 as D (5 bases). The CDR3 has 14 residues. Trimming left V 1 base short and J 6 bases short, with 10 bases between. Germline assignment: CDR1 SEHNR and CDR2 FQNEAQ (reference sequence).

Concerning this clone: The same CDR3 can be traced to other DNA sequences in this sample. The CDR3 nucleotides read TGTGCCGCGGAAGGGTCTCGAGGGGAATCAGATACGCAGTATTTT. Its translation is CAAEGSRGESDTQYF. The chain joins TRBV30 to TRBJ2-3; D assignment may be TRBD1 or TRBD2 (5 bases each). The germline V gene encodes CDR1 GTSNPN and CDR2 SVGIG (reference sequence). V was shortened by 8 bases and J by 4 bases, with 22 bases between the two germline ends. The CDR3 has 15 residues.

The chain links TRBV13 to TRBJ1-2, with 7 positions matching TRBD1. V lost 3 bases to trimming and J lost 3 bases; unmatched junction nucleotides: 7. The germline CDR1 and CDR2 sequences are PRHDT and FYEKMQ (reference sequence). CDR3 length equals 15 residues. CDR3 nucleotides: TGTGCCAGCAGCTTCGGACAGGAGACTTACTATGGCTACACCTTC. Its translation is CASSFGQETYYGYTF.

The gene calls are TRBV9 and TRBJ1-1, with D possibly matching TRBD1 (6 bases). With 0 bases removed from V and 4 bases from J, the gap between germline ends came to 13 bases. CDR1 is SGDLS and CDR2 is YYNGEE in the germline V gene. This CDR3 is built from 15 residues. The CDR3 reads CASSVGIGRGTEAFF. DNA for the CDR3: TGTGCCAGCAGCGTAGGGATTGGCAGGGGCACTGAAGCTTTCTTT.

This clone appeared a single time. Other DNA sequences in this specimen translate into the identical CDR3. This chain links TRBV4-3 with TRBJ2-7; the D is unclear. Germline CDR1 reads LGHNA; CDR2 reads YSLEER. V was trimmed by 1 base and J by 7 bases, leaving 8 bases between them. The CDR3 has 12 residues. The CDR3 sequence is CASSQGGGEQYF. The CDR3 bases are TGCGCCAGCAGCCAAGGCGGTGGGGAGCAGTACTTC.

The rearrangement uses TRBV6-5 and TRBJ2-7, with D possibly matching TRBD1 (5 bases). Per the germline V gene, CDR1 is MNHEY and CDR2 is SVGAGI. The CDR3 consists of 14 residues. The V and J ends lost 0 bases and 5 bases respectively, with 11 bases between them. The CDR3 is CASSYSAGFHEQYF. Written as DNA, the CDR3 is TGTGCCAGCAGTTACTCAGCAGGGTTCCACGAGCAGTACTTC.

The chain has TRBV7-9 and TRBJ1-2; D call uncertain. Germline lookup yields CDR1 SEHNR and CDR2 FQNEAQ (reference sequence). CDR3 length: 17 amino acids. V gave up 6 bases and J gave up 4 bases, with 24 bases separating them. The CDR3 is CASSPNMGRASIYGYTF. Written as DNA, the CDR3 is TGTGCCAGCAGTCCAAATATGGGTCGAGCCAGCATCTATGGCTACACCTTC.

The count of this clone is one. The chain links TRBV7-8 to TRBJ2-3, with TRBD2 matching 12 bases. The germline gives CDR1 SGHVS, CDR2 FQNEAQ. This CDR3 has 18 residues. J was trimmed by 7 bases and V by 4 bases; bases with no gene match: 15. CDR3: CASSSNGEGLAGSNTQYF. Written as DNA, the CDR3 is TGTGCCAGCAGCTCAAACGGGGAGGGACTAGCGGGTTCAAATACGCAGTATTTT.

The rearrangement joins TRBV4-1 to TRBJ2-4, with 10 bases aligning to TRBD2. From germline, CDR1 is MGHRA and CDR2 YSYEKL. The junction had 7 bases not matched to a gene; V was cut back by 4 bases and J by 4 bases. The CDR3 has 16 residues. The CDR3 DNA follows: TGCGCCAGCAGCCCCCCCCTAGCGGGAGATAAAAACATTCAGTACTTC. It codes for CASSPPLAGDKNIQYF.

The CDR3 reads CASSLGGPAGTEAFF. In DNA form, the CDR3 reads TGTGCCAGCAGCTTAGGCGGCCCGGCGGGCACTGAAGCTTTCTTT. This rearrangement joins TRBV13 to TRBJ1-1; D call uncertain. Germline-derived CDR1 and CDR2 are PRHDT and FYEKMQ (reference sequence). The V gene lost 0 bases and the J gene lost 4 bases, with 12 bases spanning the gap. CDR3 length: 15 residues.

This clone was picked up one time. Distinct nucleotide sequences in the sample also encode this CDR3. The chain couples TRBV5-1 to TRBJ2-7, with D tentatively TRBD2 (5 bases). CDR3 length: 13 residues. Trimming took off 4 bases at V and 3 bases at J, with 11 bases between the two ends. Germline lookup yields CDR1 SGHRS and CDR2 YFSETQ. This CDR3 reads CASSPRTGYEQYF. The CDR3, as DNA: TGCGCCAGCAGCCCAAGGACTGGCTACGAGCAGTACTTC.

Regarding this clone: Other DNA sequences in the sample encode the same CDR3. This sequence joins TRBV27 and TRBJ1-2, with D possibly TRBD1 on 6 matching bases. The germline CDR1 and CDR2 sequences are MNHEY and SMNVEV (reference sequence). The CDR3 runs to 13 residues. Trimming left V 6 bases short and J 6 bases short, with 14 bases between. Written as DNA, the CDR3 is TGTGCCAGCAGCCTGGGGGGCGGCCATGGCTACACCTTC. Its translation: CASSLGGGHGYTF.